This entry lists 21 T cell receptor beta chains sequenced from one sample in a study of Graves' ophthalmopathy and Graves' hyperthyroidism. The TCR beta CDR3 regions underwent amplification from RNA transcripts. HTBI primers were employed in first-round RT-PCR, then a second-round multiplex PCR followed. TCRdb reprocessed the multiplex PCR reads with MiXCR, giving one entry per CDR3 protein. The repertoire consists of 400,000 or so distinct CDR3 sequences, with less than 20% occurring once and the leading ten covering roughly 7%. The sample comprised peripheral blood. All receptors derive from a woman in her late teens or twenties with stable Graves' hyperthyroidism.

This clonotype has a count of ten or more. The J gene is TRBJ2-2, the V gene TRBV6-2 or TRBV6-3; no reliable D call. Trimming cost V 5 bases and J 5 bases, with 9 bases left between them. Germline CDR1 and CDR2: MNHEY and SVGEGT. This CDR3 region has 13 residues. The CDR3 sequence: CASSIYGTGELFF. The CDR3 DNA follows: TGTGCCAGCAGTATCTACGGAACCGGGGAGCTGTTTTTT.

There are many counts of this clonotype. This sequence joins TRBV19 and TRBJ2-7, with 9 nucleotides matching TRBD2. Germline CDR1 LNHDA, CDR2 SQIVND (reference sequence). CDR3 length equals 16 residues. The V gene end was trimmed by 5 bases and the J gene end by 0 bases; junction bases not matched to a gene: 8. The CDR3 sequence is CASSRSKRGVSYEQYF. In nucleotides, the CDR3 is TGTGCCAGTAGTCGTTCTAAGCGGGGGGTCTCCTACGAGCAGTACTTC.

With respect to this clonotype: Since a much larger clone is just one base distant, this may be a read error. The chain links TRBV12-3 or TRBV12-4 to TRBJ2-4; D is undetermined. The V end was cut by 2 bases, the J end by 0 bases, with 11 bases between. This CDR3 contains 16 residues. CDR3 nucleotides: TGTGCCAGCAGTTTATCAAGTTCTCTAGCCAAAAACATTCAGTACTTC. This encodes CASSLSSSLAKNIQYF.

Points on this clonotype: A much larger clone differs by one base, so this may be a read error. The rearrangement joins TRBV11-1 to TRBJ2-7; 9 nucleotides agree with TRBD2. The CDR3 is 16 amino acids. CDR1 and CDR2 from the germline V gene are SGHAT and FQDESV (reference sequence). The DNA of the CDR3 is TGTGCCAGCAGCTTACGTACGCCTAGCGGGGTCTACGGGCAGTACTTC. Its protein is CASSLRTPSGVYGQYF.

This clonotype was detected ten times or more. The CDR3 is CASSPGFNQPQHF. The DNA of the CDR3 is TGTGCCAGCAGTCCAGGGTTTAATCAGCCCCAGCATTTT. The chain is built from TRBV11-3 and TRBJ1-5, with D possibly matching TRBD1 (5 bases). V was pared by 6 bases and J by 4 bases, with 10 bases between. This CDR3 contains 13 residues. Germline assignment: CDR1 SGHNT and CDR2 YENEEA.

V is TRBV20-1 and J is TRBJ1-2; D is unresolved. Germline assignment: CDR1 DFQATT and CDR2 SNEGSKA (reference sequence). Trimming took 4 bases from V and 0 from J, leaving 15 bases between them. This CDR3 spans 15 amino acids. The CDR3 DNA reads TGCAGTGCTAAAGAGTCGTCAGAGACTAACTATGGCTACACCTTC. It translates to CSAKESSETNYGYTF.

This chain's CDR3 is CASSQVVLGGLRAEKNIQYF. The CDR3 region has the DNA TGCGCCAGCAGCCAAGTCGTTCTAGGGGGTCTAAGGGCGGAAAAAAACATTCAGTACTTC. The chain combines TRBV4-1 with TRBJ2-4; possible D gene TRBD1, 6 bases. Trimming removed 1 base from V and 4 bases from J, with 26 bases in between. The CDR3 runs to 20 residues. Germline V gene data show CDR1 as MGHRA and CDR2 as YSYEKL.

The table lists this clonotype with many counts. The V call is TRBV6-2 or TRBV6-3, the J call TRBJ1-5; D ambiguous. CDR1 and CDR2 (germline): MNHEY, SVGEGT. V was clipped by 3 bases and J by 2 bases, with 8 bases between them. This CDR3 has 14 residues. CDR3 coding DNA: TGTGCCAGCAGTTATCTACACCGCAATCAGCCCCAGCATTTT. This translates into CASSYLHRNQPQHF.

On this clonotype itself: Mismatch with germline at one junction end may stem from a read error. The rearrangement uses TRBV19 and TRBJ2-4; 8 positions match TRBD2. In germline, CDR1 is LNHDA, CDR2 SQIVND (reference sequence). The CDR3 is 13 amino acids. CDR3 DNA: TGTGCCAGTCCCGGGACTAGAAAAAACATTAAGTACTTC. This translates into CASPGTRKNIKYF.

This clonotype came up many times. The rearrangement uses TRBV7-8 and TRBJ2-7; D gene uncertain. Trimming removed 5 bases at V and 7 bases at J, with 12 bases between. Germline CDR1 is SGHVS and CDR2 is FQNEAQ. This CDR3 comprises 12 residues. The CDR3 loop is CASSPAAGEQYF. Here the CDR3 DNA reads TGTGCCAGCAGCCCGGCGGCCGGGGAGCAGTACTTC.

The chain links TRBV20-1 to TRBJ2-5; D remains unclear. CDR1 is DFQATT and CDR2 is SNEGSKA in the germline V gene (reference sequence). V was shortened by 1 base and J by 9 bases, with 9 bases between the two germline ends. This CDR3 region has 11 residues. CDR3 nucleotides: TGCAGTGCTAGAGTCGGGCAACCCCAGTACTTC. Its protein is CSARVGQPQYF.

Turning to this clonotype: The junction does not match germline at one end; this may be a read error. V usage is TRBV27 and J usage is TRBJ1-2, with a possible D match to TRBD1 (5 bases). Germline-derived CDR1 and CDR2 are MNHEY and SMNVEV (reference sequence). The CDR3 consists of 16 residues. Here the CDR3 reads CASSLLGADGNHGYTF. The DNA for the CDR3 is TGTGCCAGCAGTTTATTAGGGGCAGACGGTAACCATGGCTACACCTTC.

This clonotype was counted many times. V and J are TRBV6-2 or TRBV6-3 and TRBJ1-2; D not certain. V lost 0 bases, J lost 8 bases, and 16 bases lay in between. CDR3 length: 15 residues. Germline CDR1 is MNHEY and CDR2 is SVGEGT. The CDR3 DNA follows: TGTGCCAGCAGTTACTCCCCCGGTATCGGTGGCGGCTACACCTTC. Encoded protein: CASSYSPGIGGGYTF.

Ten or more counts support this clonotype. The chain employs TRBV7-3 and TRBJ1-3; 7 bases are a match to TRBD1. Germline V CDR1 and CDR2: SGHTA, FQGTGA. Germline trimming cut 5 bases from V and 3 bases from J; bases unmatched to any gene: 13. There are 17 residues in the CDR3. CDR3 in DNA: TGTGCCAGCAGCCCCTTCCCGGAGGGGGCTCTTGGAAACACCATATATTTT. This gives the protein CASSPFPEGALGNTIYF.

The chain uses TRBV20-1 and TRBJ1-5; D could derive from TRBD1 or TRBD2 (5 bases each). The J call may be in error: the DNA end matches TRBJ2-3 better. CDR1 is DFQATT, CDR2 SNEGSKA, per germline (reference sequence). The CDR3 totals 13 residues. The CDR3 DNA reads as TGCAGTGCGTCCCAGGGAGTTAATCAGCCCCAGTATTTT. It is translated as CSASQGVNQPQYF.

Ten or more counts support this clonotype. The V and J genes are TRBV2 and TRBJ2-7, with D possibly matching TRBD2 (5 bases). The CDR3 extends over 12 amino acids. CDR1 SNHLY and CDR2 FYNNEI come from the germline V gene. V was pared by 9 bases and J by 0 bases, with 9 bases between. In nucleotides, the CDR3 is TGTGCCAGTCGGGATGACTCCTACGAGCAGTACTTC. This translates into CASRDDSYEQYF. The full variable domain, completed using reference TRBV2 and TRBJ2-7, is EPEVTQTPSHQVTQMGQEVILRCVPISNHLYFYWYRQILGQKVEFLVSFYNNEISEKSEIFDDQFSVERPDGSNFTLKIRSTKLEDSAMYFCASRDDSYEQYFGPGTRLTVT.

This rearrangement joins TRBV7-9 to TRBJ1-1, with 9 bases aligning to TRBD1. CDR3 size: 15 residues. J gave up 6 bases and V 5 bases, and 10 bases lay outside the gene matches. The germline gives CDR1 SEHNR, CDR2 FQNEAQ (reference sequence). The CDR3 spells CASSPETGGNPEAFF. The CDR3 nucleotides are TGTGCCAGCAGCCCTGAGACAGGGGGTAACCCTGAAGCTTTCTTT.

This clonotype has a count of ten or more. The chain uses TRBV7-8 and TRBJ1-1; no reliable D call. The germline V gene has CDR1 SGHVS and CDR2 FQNEAQ. V was cut by 0 bases and J by 0 bases, with 8 bases left in between. CDR3 length: 15 amino acids. The DNA of the CDR3 is TGTGCCAGCAGCTTAGCGTGGTCCATGAACACTGAAGCTTTCTTT. Its protein is CASSLAWSMNTEAFF.

Ten or more counts support this clonotype. The rearrangement joins TRBV6-2 or TRBV6-3 to TRBJ2-5; 8 bases are a match to TRBD2. CDR1 is MNHEY, CDR2 SVGEGT, per germline. CDR3 length equals 16 residues. The junction had 10 bases not matched to a gene; V was cut back by 7 bases and J by 0 bases. The CDR3 loop is CASTPLAGAYQETQYF. The DNA of the CDR3 is TGTGCCAGCACGCCGCTAGCGGGCGCCTACCAAGAGACCCAGTACTTC.

At least ten counts were recorded for this clonotype. The gene calls are TRBV6-5 and TRBJ2-5, with D hard to call. Germline loops: CDR1 MNHEY, CDR2 SVGAGI. The CDR3 runs 14 residues. V gave up 5 bases and J gave up 3 bases, with 13 bases separating them. Here the CDR3 DNA reads TGTGCCAGCAGTAGGGCGGCGGCGGAAGAGACCCAGTACTTC. Residues: CASSRAAAEETQYF.

This clonotype was counted many times. The chain links TRBV12-3 or TRBV12-4 to TRBJ1-2; D ambiguous. CDR3 length: 12 amino acids. Deletions cut 6 bases from V and 8 bases from J, with 13 bases between. CDR3 protein: CASSPPVRGYTF. In DNA, the CDR3 is TGTGCCAGCAGCCCCCCAGTCCGCGGCTACACCTTC.